The clone carrying this TCR beta chain was observed once. The PCR ran on 60 Vbeta and 13 Jbeta primers. Using immunoSEQ multiplex PCR, the repertoire was profiled, and TCRdb retains in-frame clones only, with some absent. This sample has some 89,000 clones, with 75% to 90% found just once. The CDR3 totals 13 residues. The germline V gene has CDR1 SGHAT and CDR2 FQNNGV. V was shortened by 6 bases and J by 5 bases, with 13 bases between the two germline ends. The data were obtained in a study of cytomegalovirus exposure and HLA in healthy donors. The clonotype originates from a middle-aged man in good health and CMV-seropositive. V is TRBV11-2 and J is TRBJ2-5; no definite D call. Input material: PBMCs. Here the CDR3 reads CASRRYEWETQYF. DNA for the CDR3: TGTGCCAGCAGACGATACGAGTGGGAGACCCAGTACTTC.